This T cell receptor beta chain was recorded in a study of blood T cell repertoires in COVID-19. Across the study: Some COVID-19 samples were acute and others convalescent; all came from the United States, Italy and Spain.

The table came from immunoSEQ multiplex PCR; TCRdb's copy has only in-frame clones and leaves some out. There are roughly 280,000 clones in the sample; around 90% occur only once, and roughly 2.3% lies in the top ten. The germline V gene has CDR1 SGHNT and CDR2 YYREEE (reference sequence). J gave up 4 bases and V 3 bases, and 3 bases lay outside the gene matches. This CDR3 is 15 amino acids long. This clone was counted once. The sample comprised peripheral blood. This rearrangement joins TRBV5-4 to TRBJ2-6; 8 bases line up with TRBD1. The receptor was isolated from a man aged 45 to 65 with acute or convalescent COVID-19. The CDR3 region is CASSSRGLGANVLTF. The CDR3 nucleotides are TGTGCCAGCAGCTCCAGGGGGCTCGGGGCCAACGTCCTGACTTTC.